This T cell receptor (beta chain) was observed in a study of blood T cells in healthy people across ages. Study outcomes and limitations: Percentage of naive T cells showed a strong correlation with TCR beta diversity.

The length of the CDR3 is 16 residues. V shed 4 bases and J shed 2 bases, with 15 bases lying between them. The germline CDR1 and CDR2 sequences are SEHNR and FQNEAQ (reference sequence). Comments on this clonotype: Its antigen is not identified.

The use of a sample-barcoded 5' primer and a J-beta primer mix characterized a second PCR of about 7 to 12 cycles. One entry per CDR3 protein results from TCRdb running MiXCR on the 5' RACE reads. The sample lists 1.2 million to 1.5 million distinct CDR3 sequences, 42% occurring once. The V gene is TRBV7-9, the J gene TRBJ1-3; possible D gene TRBD1, 5 bases. This TCR came from a woman under 30 in good health. Input material: blood. CDR3 coding DNA: TGTGCCAGCAGCTCGAGATCTGGGGGGGCTGGAAACACCATATATTTT. Its translation is CASSSRSGGAGNTIYF.